This T cell receptor beta chain was documented in a study of T cells in Graves' hyperthyroidism and ophthalmopathy. Together with thyroid ultrasound, orbital computed tomography, serum thyroxine and TRAb, clinical symptoms were used for diagnoses. The V gene lost 6 bases and the J gene lost 6 bases, with 18 bases spanning the gap. Germline CDR1 SNHLY, CDR2 FYNNEI. The CDR3 has 14 residues. This clonotype was recorded many times. Its matching antigen is unknown. General study results and limits: The authors' 13 V-J model separated ophthalmopathy from stable hyperthyroidism.

Amplified TCR beta CDR3 regions came from RNA transcripts. A first-round RT-PCR of the TCR CDR3 used the HTBI primer set. TCRdb reprocessed the multiplex PCR reads with MiXCR, giving one entry per CDR3 protein. The sample shows a few hundred thousand distinct CDR3 sequences, roughly 14% of them seen only once. The sample was blood. V and J are TRBV2 and TRBJ2-7; D tentatively reads TRBD1 or TRBD2 (6 bases each). The TCR comes from a woman in her 30s with Graves' ophthalmopathy. The CDR3 is CASRGGTLVLEQYF. The CDR3 DNA follows: TGTGCCAGCAGGGGGGGCACCCTGGTACTCGAGCAGTACTTC.